This TCR beta chain is drawn from a study of blood T cell repertoires in COVID-19. Background on the study: Samples taken during acute and convalescent COVID-19 were collected in the United States, Italy and Spain. The analysed material was cDNA or gDNA that came from T cells, B-cell-depleted T cells, or PBMCs.

Study processing details: Quantification of nucleated cells was approximated via reference gene primer amplification. Data came from immunoSEQ multiplex PCR; TCRdb stores just in-frame clones and leaves some out. The V and J calls and the clone size are those of that table, but D and trimming were determined from the DNA. This table holds 220,000 or so clones, approximately 82% found once. This CDR3 region has 14 residues. CDR1 is MNHEY, CDR2 SVGAGI, per germline. Trimming removed 6 bases from V and 5 bases from J, with 17 bases in between. The V and J genes are TRBV6-5 and TRBJ2-7, with D possibly being TRBD2 (6 bases). The sequence derives from an elderly woman with acute or convalescent COVID-19. The sequencing input was peripheral blood. CDR3 sequence reads: CASSAGTPGDEQYF. CDR3 sequence (DNA): TGTGCCAGCAGCGCCGGGACCCCGGGGGACGAGCAGTACTTC.